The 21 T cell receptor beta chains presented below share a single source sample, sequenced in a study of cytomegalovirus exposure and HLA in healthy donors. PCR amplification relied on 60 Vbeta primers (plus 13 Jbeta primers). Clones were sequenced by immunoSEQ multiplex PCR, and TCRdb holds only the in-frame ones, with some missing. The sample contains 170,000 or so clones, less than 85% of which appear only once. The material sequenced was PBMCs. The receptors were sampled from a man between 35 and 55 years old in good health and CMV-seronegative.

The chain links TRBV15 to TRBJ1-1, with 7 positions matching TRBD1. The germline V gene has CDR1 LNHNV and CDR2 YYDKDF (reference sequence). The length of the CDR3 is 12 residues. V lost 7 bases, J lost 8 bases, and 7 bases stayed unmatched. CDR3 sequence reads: CATTTGDIEAFF. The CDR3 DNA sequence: TGTGCCACCACCACAGGGGATATAGAAGCTTTCTTT.

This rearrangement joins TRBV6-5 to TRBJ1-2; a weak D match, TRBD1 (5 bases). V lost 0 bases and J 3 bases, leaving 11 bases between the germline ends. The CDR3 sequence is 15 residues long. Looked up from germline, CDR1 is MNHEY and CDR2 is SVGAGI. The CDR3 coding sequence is TGTGCCAGCAGTTACTCGAATCGGGGGGACTATGGCTACACCTTC. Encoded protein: CASSYSNRGDYGYTF.

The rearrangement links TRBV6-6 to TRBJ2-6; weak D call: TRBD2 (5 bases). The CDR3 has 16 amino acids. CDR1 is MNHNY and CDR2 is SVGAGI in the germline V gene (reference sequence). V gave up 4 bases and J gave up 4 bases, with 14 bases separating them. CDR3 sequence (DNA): TGTGCCAGCAGTTCTGAGGGAACAAACGGGGCCAACGTCCTGACTTTC. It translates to CASSSEGTNGANVLTF.

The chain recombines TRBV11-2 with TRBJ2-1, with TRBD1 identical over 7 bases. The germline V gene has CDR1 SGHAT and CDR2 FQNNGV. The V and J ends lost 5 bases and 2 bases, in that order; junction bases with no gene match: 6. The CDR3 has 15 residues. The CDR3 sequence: CASSLTGNTYNEQFF. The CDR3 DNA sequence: TGTGCCAGCAGCCTGACAGGGAACACCTACAATGAGCAGTTCTTC.

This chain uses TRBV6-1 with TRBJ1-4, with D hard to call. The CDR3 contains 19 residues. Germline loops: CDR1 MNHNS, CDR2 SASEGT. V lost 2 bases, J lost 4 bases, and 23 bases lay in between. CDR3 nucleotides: TGTGCCAGCAGTGAACTGGGAGGGAAGGGTCAAATCCATAATGAAAAACTGTTTTTT. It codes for CASSELGGKGQIHNEKLFF.

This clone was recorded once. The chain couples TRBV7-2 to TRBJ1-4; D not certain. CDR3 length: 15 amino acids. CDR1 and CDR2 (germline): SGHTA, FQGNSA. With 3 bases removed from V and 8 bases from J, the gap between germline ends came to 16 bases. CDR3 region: CASSFAGVLREKLFF. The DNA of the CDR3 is TGTGCCAGCAGCTTCGCTGGTGTCCTGAGAGAAAAACTGTTTTTT.

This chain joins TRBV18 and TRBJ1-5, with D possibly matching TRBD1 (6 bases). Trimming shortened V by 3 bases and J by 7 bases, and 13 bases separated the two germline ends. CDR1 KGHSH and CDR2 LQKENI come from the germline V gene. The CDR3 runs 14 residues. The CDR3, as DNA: TGTGCCAGCTCACCCGGGGGGGGCGAACAGCCCCAGCATTTT. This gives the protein CASSPGGGEQPQHF.

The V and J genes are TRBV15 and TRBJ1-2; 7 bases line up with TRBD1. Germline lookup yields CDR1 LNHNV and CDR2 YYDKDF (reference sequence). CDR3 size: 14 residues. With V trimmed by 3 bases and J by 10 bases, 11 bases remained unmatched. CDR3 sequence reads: CATSSAEGRGFYTF. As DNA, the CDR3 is TGTGCCACCAGCAGTGCTGAGGGCAGGGGGTTCTACACCTTC.

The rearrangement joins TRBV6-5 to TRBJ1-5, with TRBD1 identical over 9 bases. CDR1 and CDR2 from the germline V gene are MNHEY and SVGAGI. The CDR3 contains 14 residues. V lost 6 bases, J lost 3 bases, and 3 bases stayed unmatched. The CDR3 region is CASRTGGINQPQHF. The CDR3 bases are TGTGCCAGCAGGACAGGGGGTATCAATCAGCCCCAGCATTTT.

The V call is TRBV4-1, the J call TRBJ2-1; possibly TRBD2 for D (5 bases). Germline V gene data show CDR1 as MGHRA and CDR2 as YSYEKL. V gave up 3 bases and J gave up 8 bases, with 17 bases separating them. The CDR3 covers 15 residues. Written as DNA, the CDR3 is TGCGCCAGCAGCCAGCGGGCCGCGGCGGAACATGAGCAGTTCTTC. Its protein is CASSQRAAAEHEQFF.

The CDR3 DNA reads as TGCGCCAGCAGCCCCGGGACACCGGGCGGTTCGGGACTAGCGGGGGGGCGTGAGACCCAGTACTTC. It codes for CASSPGTPGGSGLAGGRETQYF. The chain uses TRBV5-1 and TRBJ2-5; 16 positions agree with TRBD2. The V gene end was trimmed by 4 bases and the J gene end by 5 bases; junction bases not matched to a gene: 23. The CDR3 covers 22 residues. The germline V gene encodes CDR1 SGHRS and CDR2 YFSETQ.

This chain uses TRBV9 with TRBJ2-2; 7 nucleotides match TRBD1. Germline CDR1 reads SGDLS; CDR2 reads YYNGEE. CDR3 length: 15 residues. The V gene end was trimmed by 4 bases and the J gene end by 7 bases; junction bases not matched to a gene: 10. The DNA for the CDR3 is TGTGCCAGCAGCCCCCTCGAGAGGGGGCTCGGGGAGCTGTTTTTT. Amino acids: CASSPLERGLGELFF. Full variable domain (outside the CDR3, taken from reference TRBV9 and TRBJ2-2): DSGVTQTPKHLITATGQRVTLRCSPRSGDLSVYWYQQSLDQGLQFLIQYYNGEERAKGNILERFSAQQFPDLHSELNLSSLELGDSALYFCASSPLERGLGELFFGEGSRLTVL.

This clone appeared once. The CDR3 bases are TGCGCCAGCAACCGGACAGCTTTGGACACTGAAGCTTTCTTT. It is translated as CASNRTALDTEAFF. The chain couples TRBV5-1 to TRBJ1-1, with D tentatively TRBD1 (6 bases). The CDR3 spans 14 residues. Germline V gene data show CDR1 as SGHRS and CDR2 as YFSETQ. With 6 bases removed from V and 3 bases from J, the gap between germline ends came to 15 bases.

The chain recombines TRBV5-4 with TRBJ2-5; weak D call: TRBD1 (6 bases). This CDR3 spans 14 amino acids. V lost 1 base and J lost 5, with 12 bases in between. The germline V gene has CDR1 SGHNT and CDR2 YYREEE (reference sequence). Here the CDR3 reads CASSLMGAKETQYF. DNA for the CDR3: TGTGCCAGCAGCTTGATGGGGGCTAAGGAGACCCAGTACTTC.

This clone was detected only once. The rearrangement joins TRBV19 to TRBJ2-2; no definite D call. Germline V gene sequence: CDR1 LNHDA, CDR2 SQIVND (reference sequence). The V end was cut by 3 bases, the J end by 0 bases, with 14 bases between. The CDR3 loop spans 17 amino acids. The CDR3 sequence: CASSMAFSRTNTGELFF. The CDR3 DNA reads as TGTGCCAGTAGTATGGCATTTTCCAGAACGAACACCGGGGAGCTGTTTTTT. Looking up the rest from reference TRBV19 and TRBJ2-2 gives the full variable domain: DGGITQSPKYLFRKEGQNVTLSCEQNLNHDAMYWYRQDPGQGLRLIYYSQIVNDFQKGDIAEGYSVSREKKESFPLTVTSAQKNPTAFYLCASSMAFSRTNTGELFFGEGSRLTVL.

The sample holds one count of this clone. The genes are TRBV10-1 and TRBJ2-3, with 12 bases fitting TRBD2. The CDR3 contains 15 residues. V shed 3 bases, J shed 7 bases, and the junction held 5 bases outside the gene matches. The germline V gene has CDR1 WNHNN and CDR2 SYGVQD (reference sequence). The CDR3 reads CASSDTSGGPNTQYF. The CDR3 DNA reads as TGCGCCAGCAGTGATACTAGCGGGGGGCCTAATACGCAGTATTTT.

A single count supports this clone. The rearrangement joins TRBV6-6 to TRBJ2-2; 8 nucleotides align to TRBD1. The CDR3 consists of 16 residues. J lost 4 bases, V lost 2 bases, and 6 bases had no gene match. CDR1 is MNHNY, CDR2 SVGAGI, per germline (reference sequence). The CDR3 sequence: CASSYRQGHGTGELFF. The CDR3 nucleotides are TGTGCCAGCAGTTACCGACAGGGGCACGGCACCGGGGAGCTGTTTTTT.

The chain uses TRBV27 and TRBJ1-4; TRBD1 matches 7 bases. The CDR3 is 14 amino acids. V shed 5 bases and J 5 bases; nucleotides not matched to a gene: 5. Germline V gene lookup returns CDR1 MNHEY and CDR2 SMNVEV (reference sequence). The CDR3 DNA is TGTGCCAGCAGTCCACAGGGGATAAATGAAAAACTGTTTTTT. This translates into CASSPQGINEKLFF. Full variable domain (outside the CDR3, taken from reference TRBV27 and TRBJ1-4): EAQVTQNPRYLITVTGKKLTVTCSQNMNHEYMSWYRQDPGLGLRQIYYSMNVEVTDKGDVPEGYKVSRKEKRNFPLILESPSPNQTSLYFCASSPQGINEKLFFGSGTQLSVL.

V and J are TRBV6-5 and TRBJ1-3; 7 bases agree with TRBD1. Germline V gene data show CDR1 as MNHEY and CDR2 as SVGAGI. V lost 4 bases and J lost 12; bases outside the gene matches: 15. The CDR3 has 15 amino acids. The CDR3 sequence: CASSSSTGTRVNIYF. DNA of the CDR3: TGTGCCAGCAGTTCGTCGACAGGGACTCGTGTTAACATATATTTT.

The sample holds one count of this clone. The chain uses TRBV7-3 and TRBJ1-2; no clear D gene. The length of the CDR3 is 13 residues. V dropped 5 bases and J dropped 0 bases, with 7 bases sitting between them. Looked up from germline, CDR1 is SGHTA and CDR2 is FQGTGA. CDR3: CASSPGANYGYTF. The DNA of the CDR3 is TGTGCCAGCAGCCCCGGGGCTAACTATGGCTACACCTTC.

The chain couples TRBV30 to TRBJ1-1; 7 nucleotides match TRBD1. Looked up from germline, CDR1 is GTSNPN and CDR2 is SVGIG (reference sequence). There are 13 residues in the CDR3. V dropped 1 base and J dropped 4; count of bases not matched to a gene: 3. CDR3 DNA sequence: TGTGCCTGGAGTGCACAGGGGAGCACTGAAGCTTTCTTT. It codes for CAWSAQGSTEAFF.